This T cell receptor (beta chain) was sequenced in a study of response to subunit inactivated influenza vaccine. General study findings and limits: Only a handful of new T cells, the authors suggested, are recruited with each seasonal influenza vaccination.

Only a few counts were recorded for this clonotype. The antigen is not known. The germline gives CDR1 SGHVS, CDR2 FQNEAQ. This CDR3 comprises 18 residues. V lost 2 bases and J lost 1, with 19 bases in between. TCRdb recomputed calls from the RT-PCR reads with MiXCR, one row per CDR3 protein. The data contain hundreds of thousands of distinct CDR3 sequences, approximately 14% of them singletons. The rearrangement links TRBV7-8 to TRBJ2-3; D may be TRBD1 (5 bases). This receptor was obtained from a man in his fifties or sixties who received an inactivated influenza vaccine. The material sequenced was PBMCs from blood, taken roughly 12 days after vaccination. In DNA, the CDR3 is TGTGCCAGCAGCTTACCCTGGGCAGGGCGAAACGGCACAGATACGCAGTATTTT. Protein: CASSLPWAGRNGTDTQYF.